The 3 T cell receptor beta chains reported below all come from one sample, sequenced in a study of shared clonotypes between healthy human individuals. Sequencing used immunoSEQ multiplex PCR; TCRdb keeps in-frame clones, though not all of them. The table has 2 million to 3 million clones, around 90% seen once. Sequenced sample: naive CD4+ T cells sorted from blood. Subset specified: CD45RA+ positively selected. These TCRs come from a man aged 18 to 29 in good health.

The chain couples TRBV30 to TRBJ2-7; D is possibly TRBD1 or TRBD2 (5 bases each). The CDR3 is 15 amino acids. Germline V gene sequence: CDR1 GTSNPN, CDR2 SVGIG (reference sequence). Trimming pared 4 bases from V and 0 bases from J, leaving 16 bases between. CDR3 in amino acids: CAWTLGIGGSYEQYF. In DNA form, the CDR3 reads TGTGCCTGGACGCTGGGGATTGGGGGCTCCTACGAGCAGTACTTC.

The V call is TRBV30, the J call TRBJ2-1; 10 bases match TRBD2. V lost 1 base, J lost 3 bases, and 3 bases stayed unmatched. Germline V gene lookup returns CDR1 GTSNPN and CDR2 SVGIG (reference sequence). The CDR3 covers 15 residues. CDR3 sequence (DNA): TGTGCCTGGAGTGAGGGGACTAGCGACTACAATGAGCAGTTCTTC. As protein: CAWSEGTSDYNEQFF.

The V gene is TRBV6-1, the J gene TRBJ2-4; 11 bases align to TRBD2. CDR1 is MNHNS, CDR2 SASEGT, per germline. There are 15 residues in the CDR3. After removal of 5 bases from V and 2 bases from J, the junction contained 2 bases not matched to a gene. As DNA, the CDR3 is TGTGCCAGCAGTCTAGCGGGGGGTTCCAAAAACATTCAGTACTTC. It translates to CASSLAGGSKNIQYF.